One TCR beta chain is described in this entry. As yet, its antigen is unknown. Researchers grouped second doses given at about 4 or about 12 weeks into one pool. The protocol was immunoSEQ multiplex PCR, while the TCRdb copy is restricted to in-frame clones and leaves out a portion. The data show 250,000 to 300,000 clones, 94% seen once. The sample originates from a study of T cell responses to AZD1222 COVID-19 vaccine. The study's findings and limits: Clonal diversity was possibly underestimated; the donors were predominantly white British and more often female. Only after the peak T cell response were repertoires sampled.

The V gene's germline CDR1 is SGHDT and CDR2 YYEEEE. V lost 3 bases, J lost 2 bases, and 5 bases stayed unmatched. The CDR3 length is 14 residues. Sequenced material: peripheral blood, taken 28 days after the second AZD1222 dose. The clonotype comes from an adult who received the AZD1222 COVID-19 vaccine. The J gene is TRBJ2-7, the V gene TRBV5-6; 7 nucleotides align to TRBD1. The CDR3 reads CASSWRTGAYEQYF. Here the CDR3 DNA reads TGTGCCAGCAGCTGGAGGACAGGAGCCTACGAGCAGTACTTC.